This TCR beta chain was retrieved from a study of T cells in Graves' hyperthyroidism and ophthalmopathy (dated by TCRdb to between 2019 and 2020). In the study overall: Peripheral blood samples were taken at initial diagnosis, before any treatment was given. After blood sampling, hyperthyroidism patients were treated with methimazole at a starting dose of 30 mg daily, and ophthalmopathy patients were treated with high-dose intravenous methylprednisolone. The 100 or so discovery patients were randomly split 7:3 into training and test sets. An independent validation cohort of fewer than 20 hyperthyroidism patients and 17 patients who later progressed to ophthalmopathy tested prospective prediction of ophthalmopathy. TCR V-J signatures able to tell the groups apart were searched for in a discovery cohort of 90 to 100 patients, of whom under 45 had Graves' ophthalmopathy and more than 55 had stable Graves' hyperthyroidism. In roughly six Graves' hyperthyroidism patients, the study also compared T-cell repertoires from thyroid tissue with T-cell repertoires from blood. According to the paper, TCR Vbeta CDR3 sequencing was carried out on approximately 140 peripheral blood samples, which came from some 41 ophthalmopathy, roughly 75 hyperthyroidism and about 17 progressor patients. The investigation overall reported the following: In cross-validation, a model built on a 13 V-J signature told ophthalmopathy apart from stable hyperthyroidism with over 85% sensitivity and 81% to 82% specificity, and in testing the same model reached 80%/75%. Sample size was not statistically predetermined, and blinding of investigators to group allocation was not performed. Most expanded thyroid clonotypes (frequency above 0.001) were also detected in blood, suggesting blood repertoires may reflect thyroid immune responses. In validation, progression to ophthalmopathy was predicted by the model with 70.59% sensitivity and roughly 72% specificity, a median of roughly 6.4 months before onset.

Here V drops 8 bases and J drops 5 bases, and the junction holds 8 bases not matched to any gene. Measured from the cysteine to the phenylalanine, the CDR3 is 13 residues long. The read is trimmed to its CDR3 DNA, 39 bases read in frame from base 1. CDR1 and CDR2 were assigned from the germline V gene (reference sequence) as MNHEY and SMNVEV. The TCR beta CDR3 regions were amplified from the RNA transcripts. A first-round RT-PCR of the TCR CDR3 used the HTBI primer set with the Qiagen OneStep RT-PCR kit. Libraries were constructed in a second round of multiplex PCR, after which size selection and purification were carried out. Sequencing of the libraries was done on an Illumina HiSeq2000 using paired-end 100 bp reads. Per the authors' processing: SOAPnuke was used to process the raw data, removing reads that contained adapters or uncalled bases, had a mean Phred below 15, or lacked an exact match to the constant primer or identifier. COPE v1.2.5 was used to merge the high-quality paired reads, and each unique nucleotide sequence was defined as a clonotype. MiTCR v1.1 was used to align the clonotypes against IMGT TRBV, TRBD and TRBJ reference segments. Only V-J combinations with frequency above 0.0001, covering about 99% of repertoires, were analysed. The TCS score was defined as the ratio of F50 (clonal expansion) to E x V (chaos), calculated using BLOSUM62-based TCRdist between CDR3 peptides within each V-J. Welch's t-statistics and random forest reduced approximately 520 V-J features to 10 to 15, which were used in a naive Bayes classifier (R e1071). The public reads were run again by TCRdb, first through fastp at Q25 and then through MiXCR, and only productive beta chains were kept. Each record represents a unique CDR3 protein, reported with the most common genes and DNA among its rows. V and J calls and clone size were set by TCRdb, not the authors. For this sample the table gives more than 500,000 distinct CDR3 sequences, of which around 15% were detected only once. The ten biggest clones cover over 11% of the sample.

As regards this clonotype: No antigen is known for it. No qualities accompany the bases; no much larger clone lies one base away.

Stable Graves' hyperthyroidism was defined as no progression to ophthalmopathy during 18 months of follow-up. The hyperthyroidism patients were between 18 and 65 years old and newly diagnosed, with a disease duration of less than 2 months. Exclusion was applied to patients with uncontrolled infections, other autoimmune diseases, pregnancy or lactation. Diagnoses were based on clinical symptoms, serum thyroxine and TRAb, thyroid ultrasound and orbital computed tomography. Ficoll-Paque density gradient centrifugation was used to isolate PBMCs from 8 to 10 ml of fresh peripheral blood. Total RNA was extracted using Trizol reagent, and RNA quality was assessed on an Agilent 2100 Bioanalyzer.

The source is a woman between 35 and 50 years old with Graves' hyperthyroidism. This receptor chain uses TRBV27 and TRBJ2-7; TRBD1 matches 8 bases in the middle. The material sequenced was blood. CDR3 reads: CASAPGGTHEQYF. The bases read TGTGCCAGCGCCCCAGGGGGCACCCACGAGCAGTACTTC.